This TCR beta chain originates from a study of T cell repertoires in ileal Crohn's disease. Time point specified: neoterminal ileum biopsy at postoperative endoscopy, about 6 months after surgery. The table came from immunoSEQ multiplex PCR; TCRdb's copy has only in-frame clones and leaves some out. Of about 12,000 clones listed, more than 75% were seen once; the top ten hold about a tenth. The source is an adult with Crohn's disease. The sequenced material came from ileal tissue.

CDR3 sequence reads: CASSLGRELGPHTDTQYF. The DNA for the CDR3 is TGTGCCAGCAGCTTAGGGAGGGAACTTGGGCCTCACACAGATACGCAGTATTTT. The V call is TRBV11-3, the J call TRBJ2-3; D perhaps matches TRBD2 (6 bases). In germline, CDR1 is SGHNT, CDR2 YENEEA. The CDR3 loop spans 18 amino acids. Trimming removed 1 base from V and 2 bases from J, with 19 bases in between.